A selection of T cell receptor beta chains follows, all from one sample in a study of cytomegalovirus exposure and HLA in healthy donors. Generated by immunoSEQ multiplex PCR, the TCRdb table keeps only in-frame clones and is missing some. This table has some 150,000 clones, approximately 80% appearing once. Sequenced material: PBMCs. The receptors stem from a man aged 30 to 45 in good health and CMV-seropositive. The CDR3 runs from the conserved cysteine through the conserved F or W. D genes are given only for firm matches. Where a row states a size, it is once, few, many or the class of an expanded clone; other rows omit it.

TRBJ2-1	TRBV25-1	few	TRBD2	CASSERRQGTSGYNEQFF	TGTGCCAGCAGTGAAAGGAGACAAGGGACTAGCGGCTACAATGAGCAGTTCTTC
TRBJ2-7	TRBV18	-	TRBD1	CASSPRQGYEQYF	TGTGCCAGCTCACCAAGACAGGGCTACGAGCAGTACTTC
TRBJ2-5	TRBV7-9	few	-	CASSRNQETQYF	TGTGCCAGCAGCCGTAACCAAGAGACCCAGTACTTC
TRBJ2-3	TRBV7-2	-	-	CASRGPSTDTQYF	TGTGCCAGCCGGGGTCCTAGCACAGATACGCAGTATTTT
TRBJ1-2	TRBV28	-	-	CASSGGSGYGYTF	TGTGCCAGCAGTGGAGGAAGTGGCTATGGCTACACCTTC
TRBJ2-2	TRBV15	-	TRBD2	CATSRAGYGRVTGELFF	TGTGCCACCAGCAGAGCGGGATACGGGAGGGTCACCGGGGAGCTGTTTTTT
TRBJ2-1	TRBV5-4	-	-	CASSFDPGSSYNEQFF	TGTGCCAGCAGCTTTGATCCGGGGAGCTCCTACAATGAGCAGTTCTTC
TRBJ2-7	TRBV2	few	-	CASSGGQAYEQYF	TGTGCCAGCAGTGGGGGACAAGCCTACGAGCAGTACTTC
TRBJ2-3	TRBV5-1	-	-	CASSLDLEGRDTQYF	TGCGCCAGCAGCTTGGACCTAGAGGGAAGAGATACGCAGTATTTT
TRBJ2-3	TRBV5-1	-	-	CASSYGIGADTQYF	TGCGCCAGCAGCTACGGAATCGGGGCAGATACGCAGTATTTT
TRBJ2-3	TRBV5-5	-	TRBD1	CASSLAQGPDTQYF	TGTGCCAGCAGCTTAGCACAGGGGCCAGATACGCAGTATTTT
TRBJ2-7	TRBV4-1	-	TRBD1	CASSQGTGGSDEQYF	TGCGCCAGCAGCCAAGGGACAGGGGGTAGTGACGAGCAGTACTTC